Listed here are 27 T cell receptor beta chains from one sample, sequenced in a study of T cell responses to AZD1222 COVID-19 vaccine. The repertoire was sequenced with immunoSEQ multiplex PCR; TCRdb's copy has only in-frame clones and lacks some. The sample lists about 140,000 clones; around 92% were seen once. This sample comprised peripheral blood, obtained on day 0 of AZD1222 vaccination. These TCRs come from an adult in good health.

The chain has TRBV15 and TRBJ2-3; TRBD1 aligns across 7 bases. V trimming: 4 bases; J trimming: 1 base; junction bases outside the gene matches: 5. The germline gives CDR1 LNHNV, CDR2 YYDKDF (reference sequence). The CDR3 runs 15 residues. The chain's CDR3 is CATSTATGGTDTQYF. For the CDR3, the DNA is TGTGCCACCAGCACGGCTACAGGGGGCACAGATACGCAGTATTTT.

The J gene is TRBJ2-2, the V gene TRBV6-8, with D perhaps assigned TRBD1 or TRBD2 (5 bases each). The germline gives CDR1 MNHGY, CDR2 SAAAGT. The V gene lost 5 bases and the J gene lost 5 bases, with 12 bases spanning the gap. This CDR3 is built from 14 residues. CDR3 sequence: CASSRDGGTGELFF. As DNA, the CDR3 is TGTGCCAGCAGTCGGGACGGTGGGACCGGGGAGCTGTTTTTT.

In DNA form, the CDR3 reads TGTGCCAGCAGGGCTACTAGCGGGGGGTCCTACGAGCAGTACTTC. As protein: CASRATSGGSYEQYF. This chain links TRBV7-2 with TRBJ2-7, with 12 bases aligning to TRBD2. V dropped 6 bases and J dropped 1; count of bases not matched to a gene: 4. This CDR3 spans 15 amino acids. Per germline, CDR1 SGHTA and CDR2 FQGNSA. Full variable domain (missing parts from reference TRBV7-2 and TRBJ2-7): GAGVSQSPSNKVTEKGKDVELRCDPISGHTALYWYRQSLGQGLEFLIYFQGNSAPDKSGLPSDRFSAERTGGSVSTLTIQRTQQEDSAVYLCASRATSGGSYEQYFGPGTRLTVT.

This chain connects TRBV12-3 or TRBV12-4 to TRBJ2-5, with a weak D call TRBD1 (5 bases). This CDR3 is 13 amino acids long. V shed 3 bases and J shed 2 bases, with 7 bases lying between them. The CDR3 bases are TGTGCCAGCAGTTTCAGGGCTCAAGAGACCCAGTACTTC. Translating gives CASSFRAQETQYF.

This chain joins TRBV4-1 and TRBJ2-1; D gene uncertain. The CDR3 has 13 residues. V shed 3 bases and J shed 4 bases, with 7 bases lying between them. Germline V gene sequence: CDR1 MGHRA, CDR2 YSYEKL. As DNA, the CDR3 is TGCGCCAGCAGCCAGCAGGATTACAATGAGCAGTTCTTC. The encoded protein is CASSQQDYNEQFF.

The chain has TRBV19 and TRBJ2-5; 12 bases match TRBD2. V was clipped by 3 bases and J by 5 bases; unmatched bases: 7. Germline-derived CDR1 and CDR2 are LNHDA and SQIVND (reference sequence). The CDR3 spans 16 residues. The CDR3 region is CASSIDLAGGPETQYF. In nucleotides, the CDR3 is TGTGCCAGTAGTATTGACCTAGCGGGGGGGCCGGAGACCCAGTACTTC.

The chain uses TRBV3-1 (or the pseudogene TRBV3-2) and TRBJ1-1; D not resolved. Trimming stripped 1 base from V and 1 base from J, with 4 bases between. The germline CDR1 and CDR2 sequences are LGHDT and YNNKEL (reference sequence). The CDR3 covers 13 residues. In DNA form, the CDR3 reads TGTGCCAGCAGCCAAGGTCCGAACACTGAAGCTTTCTTT. Amino acid sequence: CASSQGPNTEAFF.

The V and J genes are TRBV6-5 and TRBJ2-4; TRBD1 might be the D (6 bases). CDR1 and CDR2 (germline): MNHEY, SVGAGI. V lost 6 bases to trimming and J lost 0 bases, with 9 bases between them. The CDR3 contains 14 residues. In DNA form, the CDR3 reads TGTGCCAGCAGGGACAGTTTAGCCAAAAACATTCAGTACTTC. Translating it yields CASRDSLAKNIQYF.

This clone was found once. The DNA of the CDR3 is TGCGCCAGCAGTGGCCCCAGAGGTTGGGACCAAAGCTCCTACAATGAGCAGTTCTTC. This codes for CASSGPRGWDQSSYNEQFF. V is TRBV10-1 and J is TRBJ2-1; the D gene could be TRBD1 or TRBD2 (5 bases each). This CDR3 has 19 residues. Germline CDR1 and CDR2: WNHNN and SYGVQD (reference sequence). Trimming cost V 4 bases and J 0 bases, with 22 bases left between them.

This rearrangement joins TRBV3-1 (or the pseudogene TRBV3-2) to TRBJ2-1; 12 bases agree with TRBD1. CDR1 LGHDT and CDR2 YNNKEL come from the germline V gene (reference sequence). This CDR3 has 15 residues. V shed 4 bases and J 8 bases; nucleotides not matched to a gene: 6. Written as DNA, the CDR3 is TGTGCCAGCAGCCCGGGACAGGGGGCAATTGATGAGCAGTTCTTC. This codes for CASSPGQGAIDEQFF.

The chain links TRBV10-2 to TRBJ1-5, with D tentatively TRBD1 (5 bases). This CDR3 comprises 14 residues. From germline, CDR1 is WSHSY and CDR2 SAAADI. Deletions cut 3 bases from V and 9 bases from J, with 15 bases between. CDR3 loop: CASSDREPTGPQHF. In DNA, the CDR3 is TGCGCCAGCAGTGACAGGGAACCGACGGGGCCCCAGCATTTT.

The sample holds one count of this clone. The chain links TRBV10-3 to TRBJ1-2; no definite D call. With 0 bases removed from V and 0 bases from J, the gap between germline ends came to 11 bases. The CDR3 is made up of 16 amino acids. Germline V CDR1 and CDR2: ENHRY, SYGVKD. The CDR3 DNA reads TGTGCCATCAGTGAGTCGTTGACGGTTGCTAACTATGGCTACACCTTC. Amino acids: CAISESLTVANYGYTF.

This clone was recorded once. V and J are TRBV19 and TRBJ2-5; 9 bases agree with TRBD1. Per the germline V gene, CDR1 is LNHDA and CDR2 is SQIVND (reference sequence). V trimming: 5 bases; J trimming: 5 bases; junction bases outside the gene matches: 6. The CDR3 spans 14 residues. The CDR3 is CASSPGTGWETQYF. The DNA for the CDR3 is TGTGCCAGTAGTCCCGGGACAGGGTGGGAGACCCAGTACTTC.

V is TRBV24-1 and J is TRBJ2-1; a possible D gene is TRBD2 (7 bases). The CDR3 is made up of 12 amino acids. Trimming removed 2 bases from V and 12 bases from J, with 10 bases in between. Germline V gives CDR1 KGHDR, CDR2 SFDVKD. The CDR3 loop is CATSDSRGGQFF. CDR3 DNA sequence: TGTGCCACCAGTGATTCGAGGGGGGGGCAGTTCTTC.

This chain uses TRBV28 with TRBJ2-3, with TRBD1 identical over 7 bases. The CDR3 covers 15 residues. Trimming at V came to 2 bases and at J to 2 bases, leaving 4 bases not matched to a gene. In germline, CDR1 is MDHEN, CDR2 SYDVKM. CDR3 bases: TGTGCCAGCAGTTTAAGGGACAGCGCCACAGATACGCAGTATTTT. This sequence encodes CASSLRDSATDTQYF.

V usage is TRBV7-8 and J usage is TRBJ1-4, with a possible D match to TRBD1 (6 bases). The ends were cut back, 8 bases at V and 4 bases at J, with 17 bases in the middle. The CDR3 length is 15 residues. CDR1 SGHVS and CDR2 FQNEAQ come from the germline V gene. CDR3: CASSPGQMINEKLFF. The CDR3 DNA reads as TGTGCCAGCTCGCCAGGACAGATGATTAATGAAAAACTGTTTTTT.

This sequence joins TRBV2 and TRBJ1-6; D may be TRBD1 (6 bases). CDR1 is SNHLY and CDR2 is FYNNEI in the germline V gene. With 6 bases removed from V and 8 bases from J, the gap between germline ends came to 17 bases. The CDR3 spans 15 residues. Here the CDR3 DNA reads TGTGCCAGCAGCGCCTACAGGGTCCCGGATTCACCCCTCCACTTT. Protein: CASSAYRVPDSPLHF. The full variable domain, its missing parts supplied by reference TRBV2 and TRBJ1-6, is EPEVTQTPSHQVTQMGQEVILRCVPISNHLYFYWYRQILGQKVEFLVSFYNNEISEKSEIFDDQFSVERPDGSNFTLKIRSTKLEDSAMYFCASSAYRVPDSPLHFGNGTRLTVT.

This chain connects TRBV3-1 (or the pseudogene TRBV3-2) to TRBJ2-1, with TRBD2 identical over 8 bases. V was pared by 4 bases and J by 4 bases, with 6 bases of the junction left unmatched. CDR3 length: 15 amino acids. The germline V gene has CDR1 LGHDT and CDR2 YNNKEL (reference sequence). CDR3 sequence: CASSLAGPLYNEQFF. In DNA form, the CDR3 reads TGTGCCAGCAGCCTAGCGGGACCCCTTTACAATGAGCAGTTCTTC.

The gene calls are TRBV4-2 and TRBJ1-2; a possible D gene is TRBD1 (6 bases). Germline-derived CDR1 and CDR2 are LGHNA and YNFKEQ. There are 14 residues in the CDR3. The germline V and J ends were trimmed by 0 bases and 7 bases, with 12 bases remaining between them. The CDR3 is CASSQEGGVGGYTF. The CDR3 nucleotides are TGTGCCAGCAGCCAAGAAGGGGGGGTAGGTGGCTACACCTTC.

The chain links TRBV6-2 or TRBV6-3 to TRBJ1-2; perhaps TRBD1 as D (6 bases). Germline CDR1 and CDR2: MNHEY and SVGEGT. Trimming left V 3 bases short and J 4 bases short, with 15 bases between. This CDR3 is built from 15 residues. CDR3 coding DNA: TGTGCCAGCAGTTATGGGGAACAGGGAACCTATGGCTACACCTTC. Translation gives CASSYGEQGTYGYTF.

V and J are TRBV7-6 and TRBJ1-4; D not certain. Trimming removed 0 bases from V and 1 base from J, with 6 bases in between. The length of the CDR3 is 15 residues. The germline CDR1 and CDR2 sequences are SGHVS and FNYEAQ. CDR3 coding DNA: TGTGCCAGCAGCTTAGCAGCGGGAACTAATGAAAAACTGTTTTTT. This codes for CASSLAAGTNEKLFF.

The gene calls are TRBV19 and TRBJ2-3; D perhaps matches TRBD1 (6 bases). Germline V gene data show CDR1 as LNHDA and CDR2 as SQIVND (reference sequence). Trimming took 3 bases from V and 5 from J, leaving 15 bases between them. This CDR3 is built from 15 residues. Written as DNA, the CDR3 is TGTGCCAGTAGTATCGCAGGGGCAACCCTAGATACGCAGTATTTT. It codes for CASSIAGATLDTQYF.

The chain links TRBV28 to TRBJ1-6, with D possibly matching TRBD1 (5 bases). CDR1 is MDHEN and CDR2 is SYDVKM in the germline V gene. This CDR3 contains 13 residues. Trimming cost V 6 bases and J 6 bases, with 9 bases left between them. The CDR3 here is CASRTDSNSPLHF. CDR3 nucleotides: TGTGCCAGCAGAACTGACAGTAATTCACCCCTCCACTTT.

The rearrangement uses TRBV5-4 and TRBJ1-2; D uncertain. In germline, CDR1 is SGHNT, CDR2 YYREEE (reference sequence). V lost 4 bases, J lost 6 bases, and 19 bases lay in between. The CDR3 contains 15 residues. CDR3 loop: CASSLPRGVADGYTF. The CDR3 DNA sequence: TGTGCCAGCAGCCTCCCACGCGGGGTGGCGGATGGCTACACCTTC.

The genes are TRBV2 and TRBJ1-1; possibly TRBD1 for D (5 bases). Per germline, CDR1 SNHLY and CDR2 FYNNEI. Trimming took off 6 bases at V and 4 bases at J, with 15 bases between the two ends. The CDR3 sequence is 14 residues long. The CDR3 sequence is CASRGTGQGTEAFF. The CDR3 DNA sequence: TGTGCCAGCAGGGGGACGGGGCAGGGCACTGAAGCTTTCTTT. Combining the CDR3 with reference TRBV2 and TRBJ1-1 gives the whole variable domain EPEVTQTPSHQVTQMGQEVILRCVPISNHLYFYWYRQILGQKVEFLVSFYNNEISEKSEIFDDQFSVERPDGSNFTLKIRSTKLEDSAMYFCASRGTGQGTEAFFGQGTRLTVV.

This sequence joins TRBV4-3 and TRBJ2-3; 12 nucleotides line up with TRBD1. The CDR3 sequence is 18 residues long. The V segment lost 2 bases and the J segment 4 bases; nucleotides outside the gene matches: 10. CDR1 and CDR2 from the germline V gene are LGHNA and YSLEER. CDR3 sequence (DNA): TGCGCCAGCAGCCAACAACGTGCCGGGACAGGGGGCCCAGATACGCAGTATTTT. Translating it yields CASSQQRAGTGGPDTQYF.

This chain uses TRBV28 with TRBJ1-2, with 8 bases fitting TRBD1. Germline V gene data show CDR1 as MDHEN and CDR2 as SYDVKM. J was trimmed by 4 bases and V by 5 bases; bases with no gene match: 9. The CDR3 covers 15 residues. This chain's CDR3 is CASSQDTGGRYGYTF. DNA of the CDR3: TGTGCCAGCAGTCAAGACACAGGGGGACGCTATGGCTACACCTTC.